The clone carrying this T cell receptor (beta chain) has only a few counts. Extracted RNA was reverse transcribed, and the resulting cDNA served as sequencing template. Clones were sequenced by immunoSEQ multiplex PCR, and TCRdb holds only the in-frame ones, with some missing. The sample lists more than 150,000 clones, under 60% occurring once. This record belongs to a study of CD8+ T cells in alopecia areata. Study at large: Treated patients were given oral tofacitinib, which was dosed at 5 to 10 mg twice daily.

Collected material from alopecia areata patients comprised lesional scalp punch biopsies and peripheral blood. The material was CD8+ T cells sorted from blood, obtained at week 0. The sequence came from a human donor with alopecia areata.

The CDR3 is CASSPGGGGAYGYTF. The CDR3, as DNA: TGCGCCAGCAGCCCTGGGGGTGGGGGAGCCTATGGCTACACCTTC. The gene calls are TRBV4-3 and TRBJ1-2; maybe TRBD1 (5 bases). This CDR3 has 15 amino acids. Between the trimmed V and J ends, which lost 4 bases and 4 bases, there was a span of 16 bases. Germline CDR1 is LGHNA and CDR2 is YSLEER.